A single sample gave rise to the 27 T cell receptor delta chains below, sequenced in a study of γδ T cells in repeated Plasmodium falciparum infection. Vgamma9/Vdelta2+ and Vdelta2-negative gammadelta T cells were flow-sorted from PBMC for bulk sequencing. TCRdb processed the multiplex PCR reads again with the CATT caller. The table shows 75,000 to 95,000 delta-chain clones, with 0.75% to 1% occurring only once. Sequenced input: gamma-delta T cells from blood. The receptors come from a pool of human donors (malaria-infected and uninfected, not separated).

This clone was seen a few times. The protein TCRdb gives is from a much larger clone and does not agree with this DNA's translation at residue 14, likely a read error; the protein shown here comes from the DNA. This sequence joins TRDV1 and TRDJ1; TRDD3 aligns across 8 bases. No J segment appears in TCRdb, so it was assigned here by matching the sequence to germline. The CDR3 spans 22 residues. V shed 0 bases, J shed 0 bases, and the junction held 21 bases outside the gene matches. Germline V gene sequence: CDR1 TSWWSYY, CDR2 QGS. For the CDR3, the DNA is TGTGCTCTTGGGGAACTAAGACTGACCTTCTGGGGGAAAGCTAGCTACACCGATAAACTCATCTTT. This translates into CALGELRLTFWGKASYTDKLIF.

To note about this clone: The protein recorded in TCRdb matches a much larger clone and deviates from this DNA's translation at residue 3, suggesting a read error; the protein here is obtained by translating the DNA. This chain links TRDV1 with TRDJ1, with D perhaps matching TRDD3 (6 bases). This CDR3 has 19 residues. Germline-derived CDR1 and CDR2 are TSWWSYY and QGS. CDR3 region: CAPGRGFGFYWAPTDKLIF. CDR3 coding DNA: TGTGCTCCTGGGAGAGGTTTCGGGTTCTACTGGGCGCCCACCGATAAACTCATCTTT.

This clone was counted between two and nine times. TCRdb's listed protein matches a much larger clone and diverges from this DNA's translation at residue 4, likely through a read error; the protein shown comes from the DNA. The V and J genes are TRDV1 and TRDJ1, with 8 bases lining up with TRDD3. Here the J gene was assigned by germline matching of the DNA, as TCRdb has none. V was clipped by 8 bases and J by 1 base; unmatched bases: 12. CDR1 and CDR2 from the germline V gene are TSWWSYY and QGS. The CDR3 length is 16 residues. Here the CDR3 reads CALKKWGIYGTDKLIF. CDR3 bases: TGTGCTCTTAAGAAATGGGGGATTTATGGCACCGATAAACTCATCTTT.

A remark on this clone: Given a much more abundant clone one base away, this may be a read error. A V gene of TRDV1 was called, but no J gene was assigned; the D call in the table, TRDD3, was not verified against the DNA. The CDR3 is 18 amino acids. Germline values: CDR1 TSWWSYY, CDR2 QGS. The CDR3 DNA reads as TGTGCTCTTGGGGGACGCTCCTGGGGGCTCCCTTACACCGATAAGCTCATCTTT. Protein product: CALGGRSWGLPYTDKLIF.

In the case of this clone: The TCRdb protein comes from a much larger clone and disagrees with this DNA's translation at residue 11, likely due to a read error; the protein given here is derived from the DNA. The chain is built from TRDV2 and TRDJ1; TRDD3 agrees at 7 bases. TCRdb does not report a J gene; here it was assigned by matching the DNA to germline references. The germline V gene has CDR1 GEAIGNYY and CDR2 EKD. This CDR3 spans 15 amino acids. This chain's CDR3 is CACDPLGEDTGKLIF. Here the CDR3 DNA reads TGTGCCTGTGACCCATTGGGGGAAGACACCGGTAAACTCATCTTT.

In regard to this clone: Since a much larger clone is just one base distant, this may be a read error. In DNA, the CDR3 is TGTGCTCTTAGGGAACTGTACCTTCCGAAAGCCCTTACTGGGGGATACGCCGCCGATAAACTCATCTTT. Its protein product is CALRELYLPKALTGGYAADKLIF. The rearrangement joins TRDV1 to TRDJ1, with 13 positions matching TRDD3. In the absence of a J gene in TCRdb, the DNA was matched to germline to assign it here. The CDR3 covers 23 residues. Germline-derived CDR1 and CDR2 are TSWWSYY and QGS.

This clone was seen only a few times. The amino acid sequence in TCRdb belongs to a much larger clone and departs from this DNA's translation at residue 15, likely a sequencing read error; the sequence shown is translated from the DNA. The CDR3 loop reads CACDTVMGGIGWTDELIF. Here the CDR3 DNA reads TGTGCCTGTGACACCGTGATGGGGGGGATAGGTTGGACCGATGAACTCATCTTT. This rearrangement joins TRDV2 to TRDJ1; 8 nucleotides line up with TRDD3. Assignment of the J gene here rests on matching the DNA to germline, because TCRdb gives none. The CDR3 is 18 amino acids. Germline CDR1 and CDR2: GEAIGNYY and EKD.

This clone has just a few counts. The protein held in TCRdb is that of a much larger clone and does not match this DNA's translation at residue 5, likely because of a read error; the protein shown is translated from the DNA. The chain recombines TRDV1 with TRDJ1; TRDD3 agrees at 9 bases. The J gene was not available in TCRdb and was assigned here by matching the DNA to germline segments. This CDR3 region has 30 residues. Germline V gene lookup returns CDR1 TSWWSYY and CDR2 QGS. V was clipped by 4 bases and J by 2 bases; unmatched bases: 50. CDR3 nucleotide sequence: TGTGCTCTTGGGGGACTAGGGACCAGGAGAATAAGGTCTACAACAGGTGGGGGATATTCTGGCCCTCTATTTACCGATAAACTCATCTTT. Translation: CALGGLGTRRIRSTTGGGYSGPLFTDKLIF.

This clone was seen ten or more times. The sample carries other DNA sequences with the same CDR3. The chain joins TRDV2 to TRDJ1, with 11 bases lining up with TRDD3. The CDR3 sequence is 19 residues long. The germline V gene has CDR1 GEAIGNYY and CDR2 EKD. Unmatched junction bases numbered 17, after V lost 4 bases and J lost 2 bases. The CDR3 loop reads CACEPLLGDKKNSTDKLIF. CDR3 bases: TGTGCCTGTGAACCCCTACTGGGGGATAAAAAGAATTCGACCGATAAACTCATCTTT.

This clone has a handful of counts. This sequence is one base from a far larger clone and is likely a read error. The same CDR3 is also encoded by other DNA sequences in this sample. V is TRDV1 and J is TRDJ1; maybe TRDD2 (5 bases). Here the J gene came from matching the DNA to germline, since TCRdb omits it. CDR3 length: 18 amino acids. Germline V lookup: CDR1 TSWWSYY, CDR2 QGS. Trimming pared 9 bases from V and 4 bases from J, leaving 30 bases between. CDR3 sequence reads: CALGKPIPPRVPLDKLIF. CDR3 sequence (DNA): TGTGCTCTCGGGAAGCCCATTCCTCCGCGGGTGCCTCTCGATAAACTCATCTTT.

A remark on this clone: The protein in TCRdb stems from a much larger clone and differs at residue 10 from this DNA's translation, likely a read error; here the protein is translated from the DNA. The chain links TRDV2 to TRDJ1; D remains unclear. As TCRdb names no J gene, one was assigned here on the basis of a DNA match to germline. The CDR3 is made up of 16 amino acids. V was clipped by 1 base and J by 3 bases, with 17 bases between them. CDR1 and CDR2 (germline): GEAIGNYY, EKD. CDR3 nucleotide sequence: TGTGCCTGTGACACAGTTTCGGCGGGAGACTCCGATAAACTCATCTTT. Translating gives CACDTVSAGDSDKLIF.

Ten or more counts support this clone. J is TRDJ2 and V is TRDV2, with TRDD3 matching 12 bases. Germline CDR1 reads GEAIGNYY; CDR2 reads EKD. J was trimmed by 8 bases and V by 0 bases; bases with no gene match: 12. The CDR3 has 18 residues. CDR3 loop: CACDTVSLGDTQGAQLFF. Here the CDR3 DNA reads TGTGCCTGTGACACCGTTTCTCTGGGGGATACGCAGGGGGCACAACTCTTCTTT.

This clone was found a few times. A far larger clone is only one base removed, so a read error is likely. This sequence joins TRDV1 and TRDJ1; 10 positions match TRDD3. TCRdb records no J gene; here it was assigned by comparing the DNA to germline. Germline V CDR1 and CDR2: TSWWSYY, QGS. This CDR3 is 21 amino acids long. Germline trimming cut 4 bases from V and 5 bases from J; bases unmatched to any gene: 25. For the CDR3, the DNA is TGTGCTCTTGGGGGCGCCTCTTCCTCCCTACTGGGGGATTTTTCCGAGGATAAACTCATCTTT. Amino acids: CALGGASSSLLGDFSEDKLIF.

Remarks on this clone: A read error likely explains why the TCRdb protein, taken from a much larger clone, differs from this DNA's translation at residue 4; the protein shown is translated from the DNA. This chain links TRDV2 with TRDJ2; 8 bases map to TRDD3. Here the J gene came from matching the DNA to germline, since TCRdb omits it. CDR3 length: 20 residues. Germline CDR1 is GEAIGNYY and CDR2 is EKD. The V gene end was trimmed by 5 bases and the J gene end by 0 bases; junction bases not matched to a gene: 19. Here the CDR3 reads CACGTLGELRSDALTAQLFF. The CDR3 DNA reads TGTGCCTGTGGCACTCTGGGGGAACTCCGCTCGGACGCTTTGACAGCACAACTCTTCTTT.

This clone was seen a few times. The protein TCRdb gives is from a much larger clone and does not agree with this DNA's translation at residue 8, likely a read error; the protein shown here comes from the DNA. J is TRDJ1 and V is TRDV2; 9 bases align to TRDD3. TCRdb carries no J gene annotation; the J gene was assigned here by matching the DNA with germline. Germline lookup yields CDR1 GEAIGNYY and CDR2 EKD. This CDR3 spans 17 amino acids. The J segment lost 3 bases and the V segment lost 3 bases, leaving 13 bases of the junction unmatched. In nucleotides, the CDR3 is TGTGCCTGTGACCCCGTCGGTCAGGGGGATACATCCGATAAACTCATCTTT. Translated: CACDPVGQGDTSDKLIF.

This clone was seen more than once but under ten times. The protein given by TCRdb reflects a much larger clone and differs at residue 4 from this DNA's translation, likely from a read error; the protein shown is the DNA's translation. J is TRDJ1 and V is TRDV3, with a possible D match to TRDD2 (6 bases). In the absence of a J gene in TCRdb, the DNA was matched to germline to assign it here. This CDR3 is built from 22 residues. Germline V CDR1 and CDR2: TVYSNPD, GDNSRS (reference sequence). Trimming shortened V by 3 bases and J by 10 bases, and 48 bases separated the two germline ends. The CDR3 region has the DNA TGTGCCTTCAAACACCTTCTTCCTCCGTCGGTACTCTCAAATATCGGAGGTTGGAGACTCATCTTT. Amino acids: CAFKHLLPPSVLSNIGGWRLIF.

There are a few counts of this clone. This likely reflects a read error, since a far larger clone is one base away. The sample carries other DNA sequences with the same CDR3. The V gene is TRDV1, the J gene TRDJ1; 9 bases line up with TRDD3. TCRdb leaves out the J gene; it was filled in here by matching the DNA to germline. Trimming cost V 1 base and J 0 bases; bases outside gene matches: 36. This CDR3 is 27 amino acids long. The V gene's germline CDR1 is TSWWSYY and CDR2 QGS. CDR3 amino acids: CALGEPNRPPPYDLLGDTRLYTDKLIF. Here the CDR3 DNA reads TGTGCTCTTGGGGAACCCAATCGGCCTCCTCCTTATGACCTACTGGGGGACACGCGGTTGTACACCGATAAACTCATCTTT.

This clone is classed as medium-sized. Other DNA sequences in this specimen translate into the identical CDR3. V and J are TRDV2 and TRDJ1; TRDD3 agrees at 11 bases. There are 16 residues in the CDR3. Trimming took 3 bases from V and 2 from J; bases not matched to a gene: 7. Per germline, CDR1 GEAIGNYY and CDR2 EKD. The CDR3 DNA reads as TGTGCCTGTGACCCCCTAATGGGGGATACGACCGATAAACTCATCTTT. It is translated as CACDPLMGDTTDKLIF.

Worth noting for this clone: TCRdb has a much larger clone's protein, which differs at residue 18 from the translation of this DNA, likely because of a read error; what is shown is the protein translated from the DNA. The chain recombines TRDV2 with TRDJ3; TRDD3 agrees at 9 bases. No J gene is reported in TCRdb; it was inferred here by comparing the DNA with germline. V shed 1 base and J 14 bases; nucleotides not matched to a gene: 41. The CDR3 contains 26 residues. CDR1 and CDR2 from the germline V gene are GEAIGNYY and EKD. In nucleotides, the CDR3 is TGTGCCTGTGACACGAAAGGGCCGGACCGAATATCGGGGATACGCGCGTTTCGTACCCAGCATGGACAGATGTTTTTC. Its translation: CACDTKGPDRISGIRAFRTQHGQMFF.

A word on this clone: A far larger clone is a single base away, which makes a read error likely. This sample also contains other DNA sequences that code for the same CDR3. The CDR3 region is CACDTILASPQNYYGDKLIF. CDR3 DNA: TGTGCCTGTGACACCATCCTCGCCAGCCCCCAAAACTACTACGGCGATAAACTCATCTTT. This rearrangement joins TRDV2 to TRDJ1, with D unresolved. The J gene is absent in TCRdb and was assigned here via DNA matching to germline. The CDR3 has 20 residues. The germline V gene encodes CDR1 GEAIGNYY and CDR2 EKD. The germline V and J ends were trimmed by 0 bases and 4 bases, with 29 bases remaining between them.

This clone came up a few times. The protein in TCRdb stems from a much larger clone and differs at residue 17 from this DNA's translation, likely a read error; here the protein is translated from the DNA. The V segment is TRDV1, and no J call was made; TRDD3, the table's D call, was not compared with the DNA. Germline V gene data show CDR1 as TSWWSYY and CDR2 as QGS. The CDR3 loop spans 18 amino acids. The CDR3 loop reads CALGELRPSPVGFDKLTF. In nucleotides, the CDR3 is TGTGCTCTTGGGGAGTTAAGGCCTTCCCCCGTCGGGTTCGATAAACTCACCTTT.

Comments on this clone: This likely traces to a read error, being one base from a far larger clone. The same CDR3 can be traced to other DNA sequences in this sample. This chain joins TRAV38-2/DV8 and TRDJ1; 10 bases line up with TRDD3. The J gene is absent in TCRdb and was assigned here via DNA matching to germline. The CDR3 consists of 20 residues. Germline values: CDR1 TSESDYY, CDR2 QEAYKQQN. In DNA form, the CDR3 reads TGTGCGCCCATGGGGCTTCCGGACTGGGGGATGTACCTGTACACCGATAAACTCATCTTT. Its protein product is CAPMGLPDWGMYLYTDKLIF.

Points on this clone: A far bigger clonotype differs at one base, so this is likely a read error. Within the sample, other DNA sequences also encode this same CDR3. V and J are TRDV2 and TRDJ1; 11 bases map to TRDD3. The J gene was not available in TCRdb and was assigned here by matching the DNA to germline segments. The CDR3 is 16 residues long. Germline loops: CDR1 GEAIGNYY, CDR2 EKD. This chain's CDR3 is CACDTMGDTDTDKLIF. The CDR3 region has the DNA TGTGCTTGTGACACGATGGGGGATACGGACACCGATAAACTCATCTTT.

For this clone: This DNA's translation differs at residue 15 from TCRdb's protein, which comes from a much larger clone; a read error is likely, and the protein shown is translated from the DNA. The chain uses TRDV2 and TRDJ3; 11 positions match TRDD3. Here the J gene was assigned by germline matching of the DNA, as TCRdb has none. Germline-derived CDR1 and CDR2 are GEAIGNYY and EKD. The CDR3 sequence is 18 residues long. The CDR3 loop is CACDVLGDISWDTRKMFF. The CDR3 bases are TGTGCCTGTGACGTACTGGGGGATATTTCCTGGGACACCCGAAAGATGTTTTTC.

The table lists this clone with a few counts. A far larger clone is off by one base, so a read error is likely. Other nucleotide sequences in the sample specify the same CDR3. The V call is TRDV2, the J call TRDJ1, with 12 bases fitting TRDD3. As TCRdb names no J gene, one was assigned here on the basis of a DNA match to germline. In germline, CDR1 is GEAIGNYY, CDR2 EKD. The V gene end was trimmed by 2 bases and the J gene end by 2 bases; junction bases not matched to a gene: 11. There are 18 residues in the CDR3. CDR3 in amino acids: CACDKKYWGILVTDKLIF. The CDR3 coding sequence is TGTGCCTGTGACAAGAAGTACTGGGGGATACTGGTGACCGATAAACTCATCTTT.

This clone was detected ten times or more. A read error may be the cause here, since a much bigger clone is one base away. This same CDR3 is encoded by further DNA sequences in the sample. The CDR3 coding sequence is TGTGCCTGTGACAAGGGGGACACGGCCACATCGCAGACCGATAAACTCATCTTT. Translating gives CACDKGDTATSQTDKLIF. The rearrangement uses TRDV2 and TRDJ1; D possibly corresponds to TRDD3 (6 bases). Germline values: CDR1 GEAIGNYY, CDR2 EKD. There are 18 residues in the CDR3. Trimming removed 2 bases from V and 2 bases from J, with 23 bases in between.

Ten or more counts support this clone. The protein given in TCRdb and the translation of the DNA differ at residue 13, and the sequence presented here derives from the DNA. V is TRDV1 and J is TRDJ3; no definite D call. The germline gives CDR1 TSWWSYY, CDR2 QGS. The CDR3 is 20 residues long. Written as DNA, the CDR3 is TGTGCTCTTGGGGAGTACGTTTTGACTACAGATTGGCGGGACACCCAACAGATGTTTTTC. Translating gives CALGEYVLTTDWRDTQQMFF.